This record looks at one T cell receptor (beta chain) sequence and its context. This specimen comes from a study of blood T cell repertoires in COVID-19. The table came from immunoSEQ multiplex PCR; TCRdb's copy has only in-frame clones and leaves some out. The sample lists about 250,000 clones; nearly 90% were seen once. Sequenced input: peripheral blood. This TCR was sampled from a woman in her forties who had recovered from COVID-19.

The CDR3 protein is CASSFGGQAYNEQFF. CDR3 sequence (DNA): TGTGCCAGCAGCTTTGGGGGACAGGCCTACAATGAGCAGTTCTTC. The chain is built from TRBV11-3 and TRBJ2-1, with TRBD1 matching over 8 bases. This CDR3 is 15 amino acids long. With 3 bases clipped from V and 2 bases from J, the junction kept 3 bases outside the gene matches. Germline-derived CDR1 and CDR2 are SGHNT and YENEEA.